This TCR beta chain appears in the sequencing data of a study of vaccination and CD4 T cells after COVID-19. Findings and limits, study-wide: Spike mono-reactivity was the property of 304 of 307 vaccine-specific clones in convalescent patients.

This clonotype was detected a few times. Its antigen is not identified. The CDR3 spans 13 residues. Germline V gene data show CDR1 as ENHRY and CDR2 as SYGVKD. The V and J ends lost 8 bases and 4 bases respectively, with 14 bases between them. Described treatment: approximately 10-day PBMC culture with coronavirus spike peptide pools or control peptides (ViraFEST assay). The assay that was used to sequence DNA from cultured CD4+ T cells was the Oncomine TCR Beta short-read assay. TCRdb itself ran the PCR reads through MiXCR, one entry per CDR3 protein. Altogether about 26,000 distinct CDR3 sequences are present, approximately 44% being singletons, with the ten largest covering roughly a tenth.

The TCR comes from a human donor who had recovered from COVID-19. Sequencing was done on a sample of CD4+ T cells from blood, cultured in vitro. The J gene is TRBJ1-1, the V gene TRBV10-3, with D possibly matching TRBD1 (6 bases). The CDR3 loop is CAILPEGGTEAFF. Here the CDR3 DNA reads TGTGCCATCTTACCCGAGGGGGGCACTGAAGCTTTCTTT.